A single sample gave rise to the 11 T cell receptor beta chains below, sequenced in a study of blood T cell repertoires in COVID-19. Libraries were prepared by immunoSEQ multiplex PCR; TCRdb keeps only in-frame clonotypes and omits some of them. The sample has under 300,000 clones; more than 70% are singletons. Specimen: PBMCs or T cells enriched from blood (not recorded which). The receptors were sampled from a woman between 40 and 55 years old with acute COVID-19.

This chain links TRBV25-1 with TRBJ1-2; D uncertain. CDR3 length: 14 amino acids. The V and J ends lost 7 bases and 3 bases respectively, with 15 bases between them. Germline assignment: CDR1 MGHDK and CDR2 SYGVNS. In nucleotides, the CDR3 is TGTGCCAGCAAATCTTCCGGAGACTACTATGGCTACACCTTC. Protein sequence: CASKSSGDYYGYTF.

This clone was picked up one time. The chain employs TRBV6-5 and TRBJ2-3; 11 nucleotides match TRBD2. Germline CDR1 is MNHEY and CDR2 is SVGAGI. Unmatched junction bases numbered 15, after V lost 10 bases and J lost 9 bases. This CDR3 has 15 amino acids. CDR3 in DNA: TGTGCCACGGTTTGGATAGCGGGGGGGCCAGGAACGCAGTATTTT. The encoded protein is CATVWIAGGPGTQYF.

This clone was seen just once. V usage is TRBV11-2 and J usage is TRBJ2-1, with TRBD2 identical over 7 bases. The J segment lost 8 bases and the V segment lost 0 bases, leaving 10 bases of the junction unmatched. Germline V gene lookup returns CDR1 SGHAT and CDR2 FQNNGV. The CDR3 sequence is 16 residues long. The CDR3: CASSLESGLVGHEQFF. The CDR3 nucleotides read TGTGCCAGCAGCTTAGAGTCCGGACTAGTGGGCCATGAGCAGTTCTTC.

The rearrangement uses TRBV24-1 and TRBJ2-1; TRBD2 matches at 8 bases. J lost 4 bases, V lost 4 bases, and 8 bases had no gene match. The CDR3 has 16 residues. Germline CDR1 KGHDR, CDR2 SFDVKD. The CDR3 nucleotides read TGTGCCACCAGTGACCTTAGCGGGGCCCCTTACAATGAGCAGTTCTTC. It is translated as CATSDLSGAPYNEQFF.

The chain carries TRBV5-6 and TRBJ2-6, with D hard to call. V was clipped by 1 base and J by 0 bases, with 5 bases between them. The CDR3 extends over 15 amino acids. Germline values: CDR1 SGHDT, CDR2 YYEEEE. CDR3 nucleotide sequence: TGTGCCAGCAGCTTGTACAGCTCTGGGGCCAACGTCCTGACTTTC. Its translation is CASSLYSSGANVLTF.

The V and J genes are TRBV7-2 and TRBJ2-1, with 10 bases fitting TRBD2. Trimming at V came to 5 bases and at J to 8 bases, leaving 12 bases not matched to a gene. Germline CDR1 SGHTA, CDR2 FQGNSA. This CDR3 region has 16 residues. CDR3 sequence reads: CASSPQRAGGLYEQFF. CDR3 bases: TGTGCCAGCAGCCCGCAACGAGCGGGGGGGCTCTATGAGCAGTTCTTC.

The chain carries TRBV10-3 and TRBJ2-7; TRBD2 aligns across 9 bases. Germline CDR1 is ENHRY and CDR2 is SYGVKD. The CDR3 length is 16 residues. The trim removed 0 bases at V and 2 bases at J, leaving 5 bases unmatched. CDR3 amino acids: CAISESFSGGPYEQYF. The CDR3 nucleotides read TGTGCCATCAGTGAGTCGTTCAGCGGGGGGCCCTACGAGCAGTACTTC.

V and J are TRBV30 and TRBJ2-1; 7 nucleotides match TRBD1. The CDR3 is 11 residues long. V gave up 4 bases and J gave up 11 bases; unmatched junction bases: 5. Germline assignment: CDR1 GTSNPN and CDR2 SVGIG (reference sequence). The CDR3 bases are TGTGCCTGGATCGAGGGGGCGAAGCAGTTCTTC. This sequence encodes CAWIEGAKQFF.

The chain joins TRBV5-1 to TRBJ1-6; 8 nucleotides line up with TRBD1. This CDR3 has 20 residues. From germline, CDR1 is SGHRS and CDR2 YFSETQ. Trimming at V came to 4 bases and at J to 0 bases, leaving 15 bases not matched to a gene. CDR3 residues: CASSPRAGGVPSSYNSPLHF. The CDR3 DNA reads as TGCGCCAGCAGCCCGAGGGCAGGGGGCGTACCGAGCTCCTATAATTCACCCCTCCACTTT.

CDR3 amino acids: CASSQAVGSGTHQETQYF. The CDR3 DNA follows: TGCGCCAGCAGCCAAGCGGTAGGAAGCGGGACGCACCAAGAGACCCAGTACTTC. The rearrangement joins TRBV4-3 to TRBJ2-5; 7 nucleotides line up with TRBD2. Trimming at V came to 1 base and at J to 0 bases, leaving 11 bases not matched to a gene. The CDR3 is 18 residues long. Germline V gives CDR1 LGHNA, CDR2 YSLEER.

The V and J genes are TRBV20-1 and TRBJ1-2, with 7 positions matching TRBD1. Germline V gene sequence: CDR1 DFQATT, CDR2 SNEGSKA (reference sequence). This CDR3 contains 11 residues. CDR3 region: CSLGDSTGYTF. The CDR3 nucleotides read TGCAGCTTGGGGGACAGCACTGGCTACACCTTC.